This TCR beta chain was retrieved from a study of blood T cells in healthy people across ages. The trim removed 6 bases at V and 3 bases at J, leaving 13 bases unmatched. There are 16 residues in the CDR3. Germline V gene sequence: CDR1 SGHKS, CDR2 YYEKEE (reference sequence). Findings and limits, study-wide: When set beside aged donors, long-lived donors presented more naive CD4+ cells and higher diversity.

Turning to this clonotype: Its antigen is as yet unknown.

Using a J-beta primer mix together with a sample-barcoded 5' primer, a second PCR was run for about 6 to 11 cycles. One entry per CDR3 protein results from TCRdb running MiXCR on the 5' RACE reads. Among roughly 730,000 distinct CDR3 sequences listed, 56% were seen once. The gene calls are TRBV5-5 and TRBJ2-3; 7 bases match TRBD2. The sequenced sample consisted of blood. The TCR comes from a man aged 40-49 years in good health. CDR3 coding DNA: TGTGCCAGCACCAGGGCGTGGGGGGGAGGGACAGATACGCAGTATTTT. Protein sequence: CASTRAWGGGTDTQYF.